This T cell receptor (beta chain) appears in the sequencing data of a study of cytomegalovirus exposure and HLA in healthy donors. A multiplex PCR was run with 60 Vbeta primers and 13 Jbeta primers. Some clones are missing from TCRdb's copy, which holds only in-frame ones; the method was immunoSEQ multiplex PCR. Of roughly 150,000 clones listed, about 70% are singletons. Germline V gene lookup returns CDR1 SGHAT and CDR2 FQNNGV. The CDR3 covers 13 residues. Trimming stripped 2 bases from V and 3 bases from J, with 7 bases between. Only one count was recorded for this clone. The chain uses TRBV11-2 and TRBJ1-1; D might be TRBD1 (6 bases). The source of this sequence is a man between 40 and 49 years old in good health and CMV-seronegative. The source material was PBMCs. DNA for the CDR3: TGTGCCAGCAGCTTATACAGGGACACTGAAGCTTTCTTT. Protein sequence: CASSLYRDTEAFF. The entire variable domain, with the rest obtained from reference TRBV11-2 and TRBJ1-1, is as follows: EAGVAQSPRYKIIEKRQSVAFWCNPISGHATLYWYQQILGQGPKLLIQFQNNGVVDDSQLPKDRFSAERLKGVDSTLKIQPAKLEDSAVYLCASSLYRDTEAFFGQGTRLTVV.